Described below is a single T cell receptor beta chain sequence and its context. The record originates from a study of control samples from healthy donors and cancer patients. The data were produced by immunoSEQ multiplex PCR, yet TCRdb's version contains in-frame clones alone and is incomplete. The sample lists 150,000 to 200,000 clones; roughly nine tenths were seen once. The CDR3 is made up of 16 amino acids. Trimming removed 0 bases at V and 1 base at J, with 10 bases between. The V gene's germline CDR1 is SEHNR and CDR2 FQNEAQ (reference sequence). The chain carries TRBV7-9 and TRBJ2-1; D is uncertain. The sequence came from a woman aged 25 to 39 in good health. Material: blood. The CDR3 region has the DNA TGTGCCAGCAGCTTAGCGGGTGCAGCGTCCTACAATGAGCAGTTCTTC. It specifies CASSLAGAASYNEQFF.